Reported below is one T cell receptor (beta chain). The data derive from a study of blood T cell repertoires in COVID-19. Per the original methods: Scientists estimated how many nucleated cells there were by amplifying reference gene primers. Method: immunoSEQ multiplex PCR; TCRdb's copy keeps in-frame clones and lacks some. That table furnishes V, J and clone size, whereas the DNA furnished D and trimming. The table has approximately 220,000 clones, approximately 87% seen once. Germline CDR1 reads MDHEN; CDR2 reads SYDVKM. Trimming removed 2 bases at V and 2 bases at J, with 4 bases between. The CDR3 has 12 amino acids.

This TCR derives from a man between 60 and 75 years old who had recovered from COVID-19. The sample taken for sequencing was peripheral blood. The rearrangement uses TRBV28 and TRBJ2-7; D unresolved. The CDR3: CASSLQAYEQYF. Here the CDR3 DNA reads TGTGCCAGCAGTTTACAGGCCTACGAGCAGTACTTC.